The rows below give T cell receptor beta chains drawn from one sample of a study of T cell responses to AZD1222 COVID-19 vaccine. Here immunoSEQ multiplex PCR was the method, and the copy in TCRdb shows in-frame clones only, minus some. The repertoire includes approximately 150,000 clones, over 85% of them detected once, and roughly 1.5% sits in the top ten. Sequenced here: peripheral blood, sampled 28 days after the second AZD1222 dose. The receptors come from an adult who received the AZD1222 COVID-19 vaccine. CDR3s include the opening cysteine and the closing phenylalanine or tryptophan. A D gene is named only where the DNA matches it firmly. Expanded clones get a size class; other rows say once, few or many, or leave the size out.

d_call clone_size j_call v_call cdr3_nt cdr3_aa
- - TRBJ2-2 TRBV6-4 TGTGCCAGCAGTGCTAGCCCCACCGGGGAGCTGTTTTTT CASSASPTGELFF
- - TRBJ2-1 TRBV6-4 TGTGCCAGCAGTCCTCTTAGGGCGGCCCTCCCCGATGAGCAGTTCTTC CASSPLRAALPDEQFF
TRBD2 - TRBJ2-7 TRBV27 TGTGCCAGCAGTCTAGGACTAGCGGGAGCCCCGATGGGATACGAGCAGTACTTC CASSLGLAGAPMGYEQYF
- once TRBJ2-7 TRBV10-1 TGCGCCAGCAGTGAGACAGGGTTCTACGAGCAGTACTTC CASSETGFYEQYF
- - TRBJ1-1 TRBV4-1 TGCGCCAGCAGCCACTGGACATCGTTGAACACTGAAGCTTTCTTT CASSHWTSLNTEAFF
- - TRBJ2-7 TRBV28 TGTGCCAGCAGTTTACGGGAGATGAGCTCCTACGAGCAGTACTTC CASSLREMSSYEQYF
TRBD2 - TRBJ2-3 TRBV6-1 TGTGCCAGCAGTGAGTGGGCTACTAGCGGGAGTGTAACAGATACGCAGTATTTT CASSEWATSGSVTDTQYF
- - TRBJ1-5 TRBV6-5 TGTGCCAGCAGGGACAGCCGACCGCCCCAGCATTTT CASRDSRPPQHF
- - TRBJ1-2 TRBV10-3 TGTGCCATCAGTGGGTCAGAGGGAAGGTCAACTGCTGGCTACACCTTC CAISGSEGRSTAGYTF
- - TRBJ1-2 TRBV10-3 TGTGCCATCAGTGAGTCAAGGGAATTACATGGCTACACCTTC CAISESRELHGYTF
TRBD1 - TRBJ1-4 TRBV2 TGTGCCAGCAGTGCCCAGGGGGATAATGAAAAACTGTTTTTT CASSAQGDNEKLFF
- - TRBJ1-2 TRBV6-2/TRBV6-3 TGTGCCAGCAGCCTCGGACAGAACTATGGCTACACCTTC CASSLGQNYGYTF
- - TRBJ2-3 TRBV5-1 TGCGCCAGCAGCTCTAGGGGATTTGCAGATACGCAGTATTTT CASSSRGFADTQYF
- - TRBJ2-5 TRBV5-1 TGCGCCAGCAGCTTAGATAAAGCGACAGCCCAAGAGACCCAGTACTTC CASSLDKATAQETQYF
TRBD1 few TRBJ2-6 TRBV19 TGTGCCAGTAGTATAGGCCCCCGGACAGGGGGCTCTGGGGCCAACGTCCTGACTTTC CASSIGPRTGGSGANVLTF
- - TRBJ2-7 TRBV3-1/TRBV3-2 TGTGCCAGCAGCCTAATCCACAGGGATGAGCAGTACTTC CASSLIHRDEQYF
TRBD2 - TRBJ2-3 TRBV9 TGTGCCAGCGGGCGGAGACTAGCGGATTCAGATACGCAGTATTTT CASGRRLADSDTQYF
TRBD2 - TRBJ2-3 TRBV7-3 TGTGCCAGTAAAGGGACTAGCGGGGAGGCAGATACGCAGTATTTT CASKGTSGEADTQYF
TRBD2 - TRBJ2-7 TRBV27 TGTGCCAGCAGCGGGGGGTTATGGAGCGAGCAGTACTTC CASSGGLWSEQYF
- - TRBJ1-2 TRBV6-1 TGTGCCAGCAGTGAATCTGGAGGGAGCTATGGCTACACCTTC CASSESGGSYGYTF
TRBD1 - TRBJ1-1 TRBV6-5 TGTGCCAGCAGCGAGAGAGACAGGGGCACTGAAGCTTTCTTT CASSERDRGTEAFF
- - TRBJ1-3 TRBV4-2 TGTGCCAGCAGCCAAGGGGAGGGGTTAACTGGAAACACCATATATTTT CASSQGEGLTGNTIYF